This T cell receptor (beta chain) was captured by sequencing in a study of blood T cell repertoires in COVID-19. Background on the study: The origin of the acute and convalescent COVID-19 samples was the United States, Italy and Spain. In each case, the material was cDNA or gDNA derived from T cells, B-cell-depleted T cells, or PBMCs.

Profiling relied on immunoSEQ multiplex PCR, and the TCRdb table lists in-frame clones only, not all of them. The sample holds some 450,000 clones, about 90% seen once. Trimming cost V 3 bases and J 5 bases; bases outside gene matches: 7. The germline V gene has CDR1 SGHNT and CDR2 YYREEE (reference sequence). The length of the CDR3 is 15 residues. Material for sequencing was peripheral blood. The clonotype comes from a man in his late teens or twenties with COVID-19, enrolled during active disease. This chain links TRBV5-4 with TRBJ2-7; TRBD2 matches at 11 bases. CDR3 residues: CASSSATSGGDEQYF. CDR3 nucleotides: TGTGCCAGCAGCTCCGCTACTAGCGGGGGTGACGAGCAGTACTTC.